This passage covers 11 T cell receptor beta chains from one sample sequenced in a study of PD-L1 blockade in urothelial cancer. Profiling relied on immunoSEQ multiplex PCR, and the TCRdb table lists in-frame clones only, not all of them. The table includes about 100,000 clones, approximately 91% detected once. Sequencing used PBMCs, obtained around atezolizumab (anti-PD-L1) treatment. Receptors originate from an elderly woman with urothelial cancer.

The rearrangement joins TRBV15 to TRBJ2-5, with 7 bases identical to TRBD2. J lost 3 bases, V lost 5 bases, and 9 bases had no gene match. The CDR3 loop spans 15 amino acids. Germline CDR1 and CDR2: LNHNV and YYDKDF (reference sequence). CDR3 bases: TGTGCCACCAGCCGCGGCGGGGGAGTGGAAGAGACCCAGTACTTC. Translation: CATSRGGGVEETQYF.

The chain recombines TRBV7-9 with TRBJ2-5; 7 nucleotides match TRBD2. The trim removed 1 base at V and 7 bases at J, leaving 6 bases unmatched. Looked up from germline, CDR1 is SEHNR and CDR2 is FQNEAQ (reference sequence). The CDR3 is 14 amino acids. The CDR3 DNA reads TGTGCCAGCAGCTTAGACCAGCCGGGGGGGACCCAGTACTTC. It translates to CASSLDQPGGTQYF.

The chain combines TRBV2 with TRBJ1-5; 10 nucleotides match TRBD1. The CDR3 has 16 amino acids. After removal of 5 bases from V and 0 bases from J, the junction contained 4 bases not matched to a gene. Germline assignment: CDR1 SNHLY and CDR2 FYNNEI. CDR3 sequence (DNA): TGTGCCAGCAGTCGGGACAGGGGTTATAGCAATCAGCCCCAGCATTTT. It codes for CASSRDRGYSNQPQHF. The full variable domain, with the rest looked up from reference TRBV2 and TRBJ1-5, is EPEVTQTPSHQVTQMGQEVILRCVPISNHLYFYWYRQILGQKVEFLVSFYNNEISEKSEIFDDQFSVERPDGSNFTLKIRSTKLEDSAMYFCASSRDRGYSNQPQHFGDGTRLSIL.

The chain employs TRBV2 and TRBJ1-2; D is uncertain. V shed 7 bases and J shed 5 bases, with 14 bases lying between them. There are 13 residues in the CDR3. Germline V gives CDR1 SNHLY, CDR2 FYNNEI. The CDR3 DNA reads as TGTGCCAGCAACCCAGGAGGCGGATATGGCTACACCTTC. Residues: CASNPGGGYGYTF.

The V call is TRBV7-8, the J call TRBJ2-7; D uncertain. Germline V gene lookup returns CDR1 SGHVS and CDR2 FQNEAQ. V lost 1 base and J 4 bases, leaving 8 bases between the germline ends. CDR3 size: 13 residues. The CDR3 loop reads CASSLGQMYEQYF. In nucleotides, the CDR3 is TGTGCCAGCAGCTTAGGGCAGATGTACGAGCAGTACTTC. The full variable domain, its missing parts supplied by reference TRBV7-8 and TRBJ2-7, is GAGVSQSPRYKVAKRGQDVALRCDPISGHVSLFWYQQALGQGPEFLTYFQNEAQLDKSGLPSDRFFAERPEGSVSTLKIQRTQQEDSAVYLCASSLGQMYEQYFGPGTRLTVT.

The V gene is TRBV6-1, the J gene TRBJ1-1, with TRBD1 identical over 8 bases. The CDR3 consists of 14 residues. J was trimmed by 3 bases and V by 4 bases; bases with no gene match: 4. Germline V lookup: CDR1 MNHNS, CDR2 SASEGT. The CDR3 is CASSATGADTEAFF. The CDR3 region has the DNA TGTGCCAGCAGTGCGACAGGGGCTGACACTGAAGCTTTCTTT.

This clone was seen a single time. This chain links TRBV9 with TRBJ2-3, with 8 bases aligning to TRBD1. CDR1 SGDLS and CDR2 YYNGEE come from the germline V gene. The CDR3 has 14 amino acids. Trimming removed 7 bases from V and 0 bases from J; junction bases left unmatched: 4. The CDR3 is CASARQGSTDTQYF. The CDR3 DNA reads TGTGCCAGCGCCCGACAGGGGAGCACAGATACGCAGTATTTT.

The rearrangement links TRBV29-1 to TRBJ2-1, with TRBD2 matching over 8 bases. The V segment lost 6 bases and the J segment 0 bases; nucleotides outside the gene matches: 7. Germline CDR1 reads SQVTM; CDR2 reads ANQGSEA. This CDR3 comprises 15 residues. CDR3 sequence: CSVDNSGVSYNEQFF. Here the CDR3 DNA reads TGCAGCGTAGACAATAGCGGGGTCTCCTACAATGAGCAGTTCTTC.

There are a few counts of this clone. The chain carries TRBV7-3 and TRBJ2-1; TRBD2 matches at 10 bases. The V gene's germline CDR1 is SGHTA and CDR2 FQGTGA. This CDR3 is built from 18 residues. With 5 bases clipped from V and 7 bases from J, the junction kept 17 bases outside the gene matches. The CDR3 sequence: CASSTLPPLAGGGNEQFF. The CDR3 nucleotides read TGTGCCAGCAGCACCCTACCTCCTTTAGCGGGAGGAGGGAATGAGCAGTTCTTC.

This clone was counted once. The chain carries TRBV28 and TRBJ2-2; TRBD1 matches 9 bases. Germline assignment: CDR1 MDHEN and CDR2 SYDVKM. This CDR3 contains 14 residues. With 11 bases clipped from V and 5 bases from J, the junction kept 9 bases outside the gene matches. The CDR3 DNA reads TGTGCCGTCACCGGGACAGGGAAGACCGGGGAGCTGTTTTTT. Translation: CAVTGTGKTGELFF.

This chain uses TRBV18 with TRBJ1-1; 8 positions agree with TRBD1. Trimming at V came to 3 bases and at J to 5 bases, leaving 8 bases not matched to a gene. This CDR3 has 15 residues. Germline CDR1 is KGHSH and CDR2 is LQKENI. The CDR3 here is CASSPLGQGLTEAFF. For the CDR3, the DNA is TGTGCCAGCTCACCTCTAGGACAGGGTTTGACTGAAGCTTTCTTT.